The sequence of this TCR beta chain was determined in a study of monozygotic twins with inflammatory bowel disease. Study conclusions and caveats: On the inverse Simpson index, IBD patients scored lower for TCRbeta diversity than healthy co-twins.

There are 13 residues in the CDR3. The germline CDR1 and CDR2 sequences are DFQATT and SNEGSKA (reference sequence). Of note for this clonotype: Its antigen is unknown.

TCRdb reprocessed the 5' RACE reads and reports one entry per CDR3 protein, with no DNA. This repertoire includes around 47,000 distinct CDR3 sequences. The draw for each donor consisted of a single 2.5 ml blood sample. V usage is TRBV20-1 and J usage is TRBJ1-5. Sequencing was performed on blood. The source of this sequence is a human donor with ulcerative colitis or Crohn's disease, or a healthy co-twin of an affected twin (not recorded which). CDR3 protein: CSARDSRGQPQHF.